The sample holds a few counts of the clone carrying this TCR beta chain. Template material for amplifying TCR beta CDR3 regions consisted of RNA transcripts. Researchers ran a first-round RT-PCR on the TCR CDR3 using the HTBI primer set. One entry per CDR3 protein, called by TCRdb with MiXCR from the multiplex PCR reads. The sample consists of 500,000 to 600,000 distinct CDR3 sequences, just under 20% of them appearing once. Germline-derived CDR1 and CDR2 are MNHEY and SMNVEV (reference sequence). The V gene end was trimmed by 7 bases and the J gene end by 2 bases; junction bases not matched to a gene: 11. CDR3 size: 17 residues. This sample is drawn from a study of T cells in Graves' hyperthyroidism and ophthalmopathy.

The clonotype originates from a man aged 35 to 55 with Graves' ophthalmopathy. The sample comprised blood. This rearrangement joins TRBV27 to TRBJ2-2; 9 bases match TRBD2. The CDR3 protein is CASKHQAGGPNTGELFF. The CDR3 bases are TGTGCCAGCAAACACCAAGCGGGGGGCCCCAACACCGGGGAGCTGTTTTTT.